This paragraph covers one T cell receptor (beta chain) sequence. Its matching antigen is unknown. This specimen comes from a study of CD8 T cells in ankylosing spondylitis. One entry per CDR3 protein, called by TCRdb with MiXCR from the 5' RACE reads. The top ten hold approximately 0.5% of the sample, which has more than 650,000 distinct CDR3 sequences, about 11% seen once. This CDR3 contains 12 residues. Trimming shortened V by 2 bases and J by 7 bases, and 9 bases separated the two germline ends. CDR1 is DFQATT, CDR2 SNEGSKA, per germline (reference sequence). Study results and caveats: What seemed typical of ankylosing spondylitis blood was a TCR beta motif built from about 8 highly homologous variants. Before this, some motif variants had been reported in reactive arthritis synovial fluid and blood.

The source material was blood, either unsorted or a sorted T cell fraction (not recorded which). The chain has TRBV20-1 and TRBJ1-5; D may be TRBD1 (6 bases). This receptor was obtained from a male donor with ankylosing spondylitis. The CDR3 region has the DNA TGCAGTGCTAGACAGGGGCGGCAGCCCCAGCATTTT. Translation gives CSARQGRQPQHF.